Reported below is one T cell receptor beta chain. Its antigen is not identified. Data came from immunoSEQ multiplex PCR; TCRdb stores just in-frame clones and leaves some out. The sample shows around 25,000 clones, 75% to 85% of them seen only once. This specimen belongs to a study of T cell clonotyping in hematopoietic cell transplantation. Study-level information: Recipients' pretransplant samples followed cytoreduction.

Described time point: recipient sample about 28 days before transplant, after cytoreduction. Samples: about 28 days before transplant, then days 30, 100 and 180 after. Regarding the study as a whole: Pathologically expanded recipient clonotypes increased progressively from day 30 to day 180 as diversity fell. Few recipient clonotypes overlapped donors; over 95% were de novo at given depth.

V was trimmed by 7 bases and J by 4 bases, leaving 16 bases between them. There are 14 residues in the CDR3. This specimen consisted of peripheral blood mononuclear cells, obtained before stem cell transplant. The clonotype originates from a woman aged 55-69 years with acute myeloid leukemia. Some clones in this sample may be carry-over from other donors' samples. This chain uses TRBV23-1 with TRBJ2-5, with D perhaps TRBD1 or TRBD2 (6 bases each). TRBV23-1 is placed among ORFs of uncertain function. The CDR3 nucleotides are TGCGCCAGCAAGCCGGGGGCGGTGGTAGAGACCCAGTACTTC. Protein product: CASKPGAVVETQYF.